The sequence of this T cell receptor beta chain was determined in a study of blood T cell repertoires in COVID-19. Study-wide background: In each case, the material was cDNA or gDNA derived from T cells, B-cell-depleted T cells, or PBMCs.

Enrollees, about 18 to 95 years old, lived in 24 US areas. Participants were placed into cohorts based on the clinical history they reported. The protocol was immunoSEQ multiplex PCR, while the TCRdb copy is restricted to in-frame clones and leaves out a portion. The data hold about 370,000 clones, with more than 80% observed a single time. Germline CDR1 DFQATT, CDR2 SNEGSKA (reference sequence). The CDR3 is made up of 11 amino acids. The V segment lost 4 bases and the J segment 10 bases; nucleotides outside the gene matches: 4. Material: PBMCs or T cells enriched from blood (not recorded which). The TCR sequence derives from a man between 18 and 29 years old who had recovered from COVID-19. The chain couples TRBV20-1 to TRBJ2-1; 7 bases line up with TRBD2. CDR3 amino acids: CSATGGGEQFF. CDR3 in DNA: TGCAGTGCTACGGGAGGCGGCGAGCAGTTCTTC.